The 24 T cell receptor beta chains below come from one sample, sequenced in a study of cytomegalovirus exposure and HLA in healthy donors. With 60 Vbeta and 13 Jbeta primers, the PCR was carried out. Sequencing was performed with immunoSEQ multiplex PCR; in TCRdb, only in-frame clones are kept and a portion is missing. The sample shows 200,000 to 250,000 clones, around four fifths of them seen only once. The sequenced material came from PBMCs. These receptors were obtained from a boy younger than 10 in good health and CMV-seronegative.

J is TRBJ2-5 and V is TRBV7-8; 7 bases agree with TRBD1. The germline V gene has CDR1 SGHVS and CDR2 FQNEAQ. The CDR3 has 15 amino acids. V lost 5 bases, J lost 4 bases, and 10 bases stayed unmatched. The CDR3 bases are TGTGCCAGCAGCAGCGAACAGGGGCCTCGAGAGACCCAGTACTTC. Translation gives CASSSEQGPRETQYF.

DNA for the CDR3: TGTGCCATCACTAGCGGGGCCCAAGAGACCCAGTACTTC. This sequence encodes CAITSGAQETQYF. This chain uses TRBV10-3 with TRBJ2-5; 9 bases line up with TRBD2. Germline V lookup: CDR1 ENHRY, CDR2 SYGVKD. CDR3 length equals 13 residues. V shed 7 bases and J 1 base; nucleotides not matched to a gene: 1.

The chain couples TRBV5-5 to TRBJ2-5, with no clear D. The germline V gene has CDR1 SGHKS and CDR2 YYEKEE (reference sequence). CDR3 size: 14 residues. The germline V and J ends were trimmed by 0 bases and 1 base, with 7 bases remaining between them. The CDR3 nucleotides are TGTGCCAGCAGCTTGGACCTACTCCAAGAGACCCAGTACTTC. This sequence encodes CASSLDLLQETQYF.

This clone has a single count. The rearrangement joins TRBV30 to TRBJ2-6; TRBD1 agrees at 8 bases. J gave up 0 bases and V 1 base, and 5 bases lay outside the gene matches. Germline CDR1 is GTSNPN and CDR2 is SVGIG (reference sequence). The CDR3 sequence is 17 residues long. The CDR3 DNA follows: TGTGCCTGGAGTGGACAGGGGATAAGCTCTGGGGCCAACGTCCTGACTTTC. Translating it yields CAWSGQGISSGANVLTF.

This CDR3 is CASSGQGASNQPQHF. CDR3 coding DNA: TGTGCCAGCAGCGGACAGGGGGCGAGCAATCAGCCCCAGCATTTT. The chain carries TRBV5-5 and TRBJ1-5; 11 bases are shared with TRBD1. CDR3 length: 15 residues. V shed 4 bases and J 1 base; nucleotides not matched to a gene: 1. CDR1 SGHKS and CDR2 YYEKEE come from the germline V gene (reference sequence).

The V and J genes are TRBV5-1 and TRBJ2-3; TRBD2 aligns across 7 bases. There are 16 residues in the CDR3. Germline CDR1 is SGHRS and CDR2 is YFSETQ. V dropped 0 bases and J dropped 1; count of bases not matched to a gene: 5. CDR3 coding DNA: TGCGCCAGCAGCTTGGACGGGCGGGAGCGCACAGATACGCAGTATTTT. Its protein is CASSLDGRERTDTQYF.

The genes are TRBV9 and TRBJ2-2; D may be TRBD1 (6 bases). Trimming pared 4 bases from V and 3 bases from J, leaving 16 bases between. This CDR3 has 16 amino acids. CDR1 SGDLS and CDR2 YYNGEE come from the germline V gene. CDR3 loop: CASSPGVGRDTGELFF. Here the CDR3 DNA reads TGTGCCAGCAGCCCAGGGGTGGGGCGCGACACCGGGGAGCTGTTTTTT.

The chain employs TRBV4-1 and TRBJ2-1, with D unclear. CDR1 is MGHRA, CDR2 YSYEKL, per germline. Trimming shortened V by 2 bases and J by 5 bases, and 4 bases separated the two germline ends. The CDR3 sequence is 12 residues long. The CDR3 spells CASSQYNNEQFF. The CDR3 bases are TGCGCCAGCAGCCAATATAACAATGAGCAGTTCTTC.

This chain connects TRBV11-2 to TRBJ2-5; no clear D. CDR3 size: 14 residues. Per germline, CDR1 SGHAT and CDR2 FQNNGV. The V end lost 5 bases, the J end lost 1 base, and 11 bases lay between the germline ends. CDR3 region: CASSPEPGQETQYF. The CDR3 nucleotides read TGTGCCAGCAGCCCCGAACCGGGCCAAGAGACCCAGTACTTC.

The rearrangement links TRBV6-1 to TRBJ2-2; the D gene is possibly TRBD1 (6 bases). Germline V gene sequence: CDR1 MNHNS, CDR2 SASEGT. This CDR3 comprises 15 residues. V dropped 1 base and J dropped 3 bases, with 9 bases sitting between them. CDR3 amino acids: CASSEGNRDTGELFF. The CDR3 nucleotides read TGTGCCAGCAGTGAAGGGAACAGGGACACCGGGGAGCTGTTTTTT.

This clone was counted a single time. The chain recombines TRBV29-1 with TRBJ2-3, with 7 bases that match TRBD1. The CDR3 has 12 amino acids. The junction had 3 bases not matched to a gene; V was cut back by 7 bases and J by 2 bases. Germline CDR1 reads SQVTM; CDR2 reads ANQGSEA. The CDR3 nucleotides read TGCAGCGCACAGGGGACCACAGATACGCAGTATTTT. Its translation: CSAQGTTDTQYF.

This sequence joins TRBV19 and TRBJ2-7; 10 nucleotides line up with TRBD1. In germline, CDR1 is LNHDA, CDR2 SQIVND (reference sequence). After removal of 2 bases from V and 6 bases from J, the junction contained 4 bases not matched to a gene. This CDR3 spans 14 amino acids. The CDR3 loop is CASSITWTGGEQYF. In DNA, the CDR3 is TGTGCCAGTAGTATAACCTGGACAGGGGGCGAGCAGTACTTC.

The chain joins TRBV29-1 to TRBJ2-3; weak D call: TRBD2 (7 bases). This CDR3 comprises 16 residues. Germline V gene sequence: CDR1 SQVTM, CDR2 ANQGSEA. The ends were cut back, 7 bases at V and 2 bases at J, with 22 bases in the middle. This chain's CDR3 is CSADWGEGGATDTQYF. The CDR3 region has the DNA TGCAGCGCCGATTGGGGGGAGGGGGGGGCCACAGATACGCAGTATTTT.

V is TRBV4-1 and J is TRBJ2-1; D is unresolved. The germline V gene has CDR1 MGHRA and CDR2 YSYEKL. Deletions cut 4 bases from V and 6 bases from J, with 13 bases between. There are 14 residues in the CDR3. The CDR3: CASSPLAPPNEQFF. The CDR3 coding sequence is TGCGCCAGCAGCCCCTTAGCCCCCCCCAATGAGCAGTTCTTC.

The rearrangement links TRBV19 to TRBJ2-2; 7 nucleotides line up with TRBD1. CDR1 is LNHDA, CDR2 SQIVND, per germline (reference sequence). The CDR3 length is 14 residues. The V gene end was trimmed by 4 bases and the J gene end by 5 bases; junction bases not matched to a gene: 4. The CDR3 DNA is TGTGCCAGTAGTAGTAAGACAGGGACCGGGGAGCTGTTTTTT. This encodes CASSSKTGTGELFF.

A note on this clone: One junction end does not reproduce the germline sequence, and a read error may be involved. The rearrangement uses TRBV19 and TRBJ2-5, with 11 bases identical to TRBD2. The CDR3 is 15 amino acids. Germline V gene data show CDR1 as LNHDA and CDR2 as SQIVND (reference sequence). CDR3 DNA sequence: TGTGCCAGTACTATAGCGGGGGGGCCTCAAGAGACCCAGTACTTC. Protein product: CASTIAGGPQETQYF.

V gene TRBV7-9 combines with J gene TRBJ2-5, with 11 bases aligning to TRBD2. The V gene's germline CDR1 is SEHNR and CDR2 FQNEAQ (reference sequence). V lost 3 bases and J lost 5; bases outside the gene matches: 5. The CDR3 spans 15 residues. The CDR3 DNA follows: TGTGCCAGCAGCTTTCTAGCGGGAGGTGAGGAGACCCAGTACTTC. This gives the protein CASSFLAGGEETQYF. The full variable domain, completed using reference TRBV7-9 and TRBJ2-5, is DTGVSQNPRHKITKRGQNVTFRCDPISEHNRLYWYRQTLGQGPEFLTYFQNEAQLEKSRLLSDRFSAERPKGSFSTLEIQRTEQGDSAMYLCASSFLAGGEETQYFGPGTRLLVL.

This clone appeared a single time. The chain uses TRBV5-3 and TRBJ2-2; D not resolved. TRBV5-3 carries the ORF label, with uncertain function. Trimming stripped 2 bases from V and 5 bases from J, with 7 bases between. The CDR3 spans 13 residues. The CDR3 region has the DNA TGTGCCAGAAGCTTTTCTGAGACCGGGGAGCTGTTTTTT. Encoded protein: CARSFSETGELFF.

The chain couples TRBV5-5 to TRBJ1-6; 7 nucleotides agree with TRBD1. Germline V CDR1 and CDR2: SGHKS, YYEKEE (reference sequence). The junction had 11 bases not matched to a gene; V was cut back by 3 bases and J by 11 bases. The CDR3 covers 15 residues. CDR3 bases: TGTGCCAGCAGCTCACCGACAGGGTGGTCAACACCCCTCCACTTT. Translation gives CASSSPTGWSTPLHF. The full variable domain, rest sourced from reference TRBV5-5 and TRBJ1-6, is DAGVTQSPTHLIKTRGQQVTLRCSPISGHKSVSWYQQVLGQGPQFIFQYYEKEERGRGNFPDRFSARQFPNYSSELNVNALLLGDSALYLCASSSPTGWSTPLHFGNGTRLTVT.

The V gene is TRBV27, the J gene TRBJ2-7, with 9 bases matching TRBD1. Germline V gives CDR1 MNHEY, CDR2 SMNVEV (reference sequence). The V gene end was trimmed by 6 bases and the J gene end by 4 bases; junction bases not matched to a gene: 7. The CDR3 has 14 amino acids. The CDR3 DNA follows: TGTGCCAGCAGGCACAGGGGGCGCATGTACGAGCAGTACTTC. As protein: CASRHRGRMYEQYF.

Remarks on this clone: This same CDR3 is encoded by further DNA sequences in the sample. The chain is built from TRBV19 and TRBJ2-3; TRBD2 might be the D (6 bases). The germline V gene has CDR1 LNHDA and CDR2 SQIVND (reference sequence). V lost 3 bases, J lost 3 bases, and 7 bases lay in between. This CDR3 has 13 amino acids. CDR3 nucleotide sequence: TGTGCCAGTAGTATTCGGGAGACAGATACGCAGTATTTT. As protein: CASSIRETDTQYF. The full variable domain, with the rest looked up from reference TRBV19 and TRBJ2-3, is DGGITQSPKYLFRKEGQNVTLSCEQNLNHDAMYWYRQDPGQGLRLIYYSQIVNDFQKGDIAEGYSVSREKKESFPLTVTSAQKNPTAFYLCASSIRETDTQYFGPGTRLTVL.

This chain joins TRBV18 and TRBJ1-2; tentative D call: TRBD1 (5 bases). Trimming cost V 3 bases and J 0 bases, with 11 bases left between them. Germline V lookup: CDR1 KGHSH, CDR2 LQKENI. CDR3 length: 15 amino acids. The CDR3 region is CASSPPGEANYGYTF. The CDR3 region has the DNA TGTGCCAGCTCACCCCCGGGGGAAGCTAACTATGGCTACACCTTC.

The CDR3 bases are TGTGCCAGTAGTATCTCCCTAGCGAGCACAGATACGCAGTATTTT. Amino acid sequence: CASSISLASTDTQYF. The chain couples TRBV19 to TRBJ2-3; maybe TRBD2 (6 bases). Germline CDR1 LNHDA, CDR2 SQIVND (reference sequence). The ends were cut back, 3 bases at V and 0 bases at J, with 10 bases in the middle. The CDR3 totals 15 residues. The whole variable domain, filled in from reference TRBV19 and TRBJ2-3, reads DGGITQSPKYLFRKEGQNVTLSCEQNLNHDAMYWYRQDPGQGLRLIYYSQIVNDFQKGDIAEGYSVSREKKESFPLTVTSAQKNPTAFYLCASSISLASTDTQYFGPGTRLTVL.

The chain couples TRBV27 to TRBJ2-1; D may be TRBD1 (7 bases). Between the trimmed V and J ends, which lost 4 bases and 0 bases, there was a span of 13 bases. There are 16 residues in the CDR3. The germline CDR1 and CDR2 sequences are MNHEY and SMNVEV (reference sequence). CDR3 DNA: TGTGCCAGCAGTTACAGGGGAGGTGGCTCCTACAATGAGCAGTTCTTC. The encoded protein is CASSYRGGGSYNEQFF.